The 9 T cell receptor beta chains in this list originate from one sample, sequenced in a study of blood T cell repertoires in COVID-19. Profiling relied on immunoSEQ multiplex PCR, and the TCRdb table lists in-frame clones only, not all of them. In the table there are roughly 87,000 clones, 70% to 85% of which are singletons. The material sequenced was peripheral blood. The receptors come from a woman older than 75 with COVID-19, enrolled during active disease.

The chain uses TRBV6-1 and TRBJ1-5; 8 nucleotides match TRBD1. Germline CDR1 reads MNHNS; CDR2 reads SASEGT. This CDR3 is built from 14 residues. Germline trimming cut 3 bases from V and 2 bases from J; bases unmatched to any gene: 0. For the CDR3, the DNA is TGTGCCAGCAGTGAGACAGGGGGCAATCAGCCCCAGCATTTT. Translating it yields CASSETGGNQPQHF.

The CDR3 DNA sequence: TGTGCCAGCTCACCAATCGCAGGGGGCGACACTGAAGCTTTCTTT. This codes for CASSPIAGGDTEAFF. The gene calls are TRBV18 and TRBJ1-1, with 8 bases identical to TRBD1. V gave up 2 bases and J gave up 3 bases; unmatched junction bases: 5. Germline CDR1 reads KGHSH; CDR2 reads LQKENI. The CDR3 runs 15 residues.

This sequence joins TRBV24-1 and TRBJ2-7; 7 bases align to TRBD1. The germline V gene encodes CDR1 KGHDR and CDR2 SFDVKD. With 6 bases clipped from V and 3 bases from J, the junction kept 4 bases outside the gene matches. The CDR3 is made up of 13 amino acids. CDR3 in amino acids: CATSPRQGYEQYF. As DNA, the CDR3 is TGTGCCACCAGTCCTCGACAGGGCTACGAGCAGTACTTC.

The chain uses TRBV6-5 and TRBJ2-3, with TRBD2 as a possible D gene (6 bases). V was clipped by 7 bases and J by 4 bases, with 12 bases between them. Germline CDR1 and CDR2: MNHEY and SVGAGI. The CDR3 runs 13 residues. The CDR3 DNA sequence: TGTGCCAGCACCTACCCGGGAGCAGATACGCAGTATTTT. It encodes CASTYPGADTQYF.

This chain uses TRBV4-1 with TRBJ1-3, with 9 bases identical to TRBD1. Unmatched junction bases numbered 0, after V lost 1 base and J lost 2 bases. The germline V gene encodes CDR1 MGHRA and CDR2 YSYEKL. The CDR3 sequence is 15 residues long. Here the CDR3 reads CASSQGTGAGNTIYF. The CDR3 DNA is TGCGCCAGCAGCCAAGGGACAGGGGCTGGAAACACCATATATTTT.

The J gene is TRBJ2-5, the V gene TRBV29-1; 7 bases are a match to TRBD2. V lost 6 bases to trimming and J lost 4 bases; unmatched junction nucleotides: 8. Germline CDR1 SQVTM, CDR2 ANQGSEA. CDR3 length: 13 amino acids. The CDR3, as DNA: TGCAGCGTAGACCGCGGGAGTCGAGAGACCCAGTACTTC. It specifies CSVDRGSRETQYF.

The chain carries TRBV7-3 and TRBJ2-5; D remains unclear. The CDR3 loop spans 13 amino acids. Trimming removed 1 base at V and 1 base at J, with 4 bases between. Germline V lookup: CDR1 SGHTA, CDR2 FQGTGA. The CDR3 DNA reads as TGTGCCAGCAGCTTAAGCGCCCAAGAGACCCAGTACTTC. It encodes CASSLSAQETQYF.

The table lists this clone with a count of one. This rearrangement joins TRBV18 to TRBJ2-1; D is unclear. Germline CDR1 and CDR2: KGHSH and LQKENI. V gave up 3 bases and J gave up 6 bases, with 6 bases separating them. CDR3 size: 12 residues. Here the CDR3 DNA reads TGTGCCAGCTCACCCCTCGGCAATGAGCAGTTCTTC. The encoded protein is CASSPLGNEQFF.

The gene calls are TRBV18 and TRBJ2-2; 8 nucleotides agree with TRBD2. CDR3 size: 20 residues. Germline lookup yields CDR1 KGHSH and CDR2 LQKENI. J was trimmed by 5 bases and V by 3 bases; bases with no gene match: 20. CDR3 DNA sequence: TGTGCCAGCTCACCCCTTATGGGACGAAGCGGGAGAATCCCTACCGGGGAGCTGTTTTTT. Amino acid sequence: CASSPLMGRSGRIPTGELFF.